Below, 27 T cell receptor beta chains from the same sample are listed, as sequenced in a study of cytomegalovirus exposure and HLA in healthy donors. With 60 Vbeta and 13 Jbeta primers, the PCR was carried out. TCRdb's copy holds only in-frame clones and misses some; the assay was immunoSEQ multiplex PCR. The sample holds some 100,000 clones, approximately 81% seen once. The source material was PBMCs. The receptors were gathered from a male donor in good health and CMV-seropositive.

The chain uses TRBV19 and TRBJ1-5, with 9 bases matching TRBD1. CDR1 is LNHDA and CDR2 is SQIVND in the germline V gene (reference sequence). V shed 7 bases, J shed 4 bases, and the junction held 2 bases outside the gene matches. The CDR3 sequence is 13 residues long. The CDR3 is CASTGQGNQPQHF. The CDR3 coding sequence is TGTGCCAGTACCGGACAGGGGAATCAGCCCCAGCATTTT.

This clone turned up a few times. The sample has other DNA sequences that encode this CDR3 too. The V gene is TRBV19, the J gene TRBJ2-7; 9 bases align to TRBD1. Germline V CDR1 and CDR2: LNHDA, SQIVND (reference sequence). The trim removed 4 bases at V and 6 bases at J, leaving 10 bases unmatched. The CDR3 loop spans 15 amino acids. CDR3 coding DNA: TGTGCCAGTAGTACCGGAACAACAGGGGGCGGCGAGCAGTACTTC. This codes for CASSTGTTGGGEQYF. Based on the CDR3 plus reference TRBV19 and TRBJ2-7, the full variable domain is DGGITQSPKYLFRKEGQNVTLSCEQNLNHDAMYWYRQDPGQGLRLIYYSQIVNDFQKGDIAEGYSVSREKKESFPLTVTSAQKNPTAFYLCASSTGTTGGGEQYFGPGTRLTVT.

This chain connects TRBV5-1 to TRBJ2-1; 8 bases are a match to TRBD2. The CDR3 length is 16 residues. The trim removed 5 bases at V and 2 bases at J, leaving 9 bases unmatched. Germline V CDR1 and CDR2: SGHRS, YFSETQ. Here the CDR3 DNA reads TGCGCCAGCAGTAAAACAACGGGGGGGGCCTACAATGAGCAGTTCTTC. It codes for CASSKTTGGAYNEQFF. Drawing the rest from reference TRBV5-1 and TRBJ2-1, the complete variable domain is KAGVTQTPRYLIKTRGQQVTLSCSPISGHRSVSWYQQTPGQGLQFLFEYFSETQRNKGNFPGRFSGRQFSNSRSEMNVSTLELGDSALYLCASSKTTGGAYNEQFFGPGTRLTVL.

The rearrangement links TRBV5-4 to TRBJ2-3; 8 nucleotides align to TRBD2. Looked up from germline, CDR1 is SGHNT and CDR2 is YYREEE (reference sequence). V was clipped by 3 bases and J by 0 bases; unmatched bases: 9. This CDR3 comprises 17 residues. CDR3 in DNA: TGTGCCAGCAGCTCTGCCAAAGCGGGGGATAGCACAGATACGCAGTATTTT. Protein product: CASSSAKAGDSTDTQYF.

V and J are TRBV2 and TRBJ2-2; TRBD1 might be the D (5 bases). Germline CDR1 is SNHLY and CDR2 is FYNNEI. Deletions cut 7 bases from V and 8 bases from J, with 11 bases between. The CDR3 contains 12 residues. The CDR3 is CASNQGSGELFF. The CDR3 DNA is TGTGCCAGCAATCAGGGCTCGGGGGAGCTGTTTTTT.

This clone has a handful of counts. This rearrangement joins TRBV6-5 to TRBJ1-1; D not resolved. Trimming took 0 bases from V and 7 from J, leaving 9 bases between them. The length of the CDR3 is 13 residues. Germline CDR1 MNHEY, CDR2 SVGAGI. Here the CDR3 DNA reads TGTGCCAGCAGTTACTCGTGGGCAAGTGAAGCTTTCTTT. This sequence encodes CASSYSWASEAFF.

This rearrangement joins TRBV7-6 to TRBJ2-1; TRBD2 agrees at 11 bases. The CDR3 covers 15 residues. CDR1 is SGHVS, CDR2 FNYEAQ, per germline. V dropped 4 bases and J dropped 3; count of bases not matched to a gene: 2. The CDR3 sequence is CASSWLAGGYNEQFF. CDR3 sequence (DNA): TGTGCCAGCAGCTGGCTAGCGGGGGGCTACAATGAGCAGTTCTTC. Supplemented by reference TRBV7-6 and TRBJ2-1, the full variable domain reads GAGVSQSPRYKVTKRGQDVALRCDPISGHVSLYWYRQALGQGPEFLTYFNYEAQQDKSGLPNDRFSAERPEGSISTLTIQRTEQRDSAMYRCASSWLAGGYNEQFFGPGTRLTVL.

Here the CDR3 reads CASSIPGGRNTEAFF. The CDR3 DNA is TGTGCCAGTAGTATCCCCGGGGGGCGGAACACTGAAGCTTTCTTT. The J gene is TRBJ1-1, the V gene TRBV19, with D possibly matching TRBD1 (6 bases). Per the germline V gene, CDR1 is LNHDA and CDR2 is SQIVND (reference sequence). The CDR3 is made up of 15 amino acids. The ends were cut back, 3 bases at V and 1 base at J, with 12 bases in the middle.

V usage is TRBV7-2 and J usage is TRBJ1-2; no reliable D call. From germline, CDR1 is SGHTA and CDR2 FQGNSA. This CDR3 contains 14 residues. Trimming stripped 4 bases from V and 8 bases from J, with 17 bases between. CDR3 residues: CASSSSGGGYGYTF. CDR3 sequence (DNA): TGTGCCAGCAGCTCTTCGGGTGGTGGGTACGGCTACACCTTC.

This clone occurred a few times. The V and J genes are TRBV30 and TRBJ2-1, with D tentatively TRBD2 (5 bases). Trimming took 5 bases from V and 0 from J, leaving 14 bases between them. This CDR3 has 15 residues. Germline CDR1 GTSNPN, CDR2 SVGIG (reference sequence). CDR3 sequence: CAWSASGVSYNEQFF. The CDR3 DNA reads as TGTGCCTGGTCGGCGAGCGGAGTCTCCTACAATGAGCAGTTCTTC.

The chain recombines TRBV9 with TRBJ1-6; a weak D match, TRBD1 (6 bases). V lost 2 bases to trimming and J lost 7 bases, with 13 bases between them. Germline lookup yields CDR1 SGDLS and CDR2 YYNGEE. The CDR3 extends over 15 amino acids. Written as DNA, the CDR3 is TGTGCCAGCAGCGTGGGCGGGGGCGGAAATTCACCCCTCCACTTT. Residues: CASSVGGGGNSPLHF.

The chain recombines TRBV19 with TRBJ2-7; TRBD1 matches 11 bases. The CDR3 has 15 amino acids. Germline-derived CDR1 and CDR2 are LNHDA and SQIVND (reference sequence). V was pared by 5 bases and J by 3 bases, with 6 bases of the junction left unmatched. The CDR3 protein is CASSPRGQGGYEQYF. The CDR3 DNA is TGTGCCAGTAGTCCCCGGGGACAGGGGGGCTACGAGCAGTACTTC.

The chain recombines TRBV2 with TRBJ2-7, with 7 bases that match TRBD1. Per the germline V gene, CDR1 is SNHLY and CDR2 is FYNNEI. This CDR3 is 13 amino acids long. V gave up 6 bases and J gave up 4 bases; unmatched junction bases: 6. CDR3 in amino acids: CASRAGTAYEQYF. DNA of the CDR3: TGTGCCAGCAGGGCCGGGACAGCGTACGAGCAGTACTTC.

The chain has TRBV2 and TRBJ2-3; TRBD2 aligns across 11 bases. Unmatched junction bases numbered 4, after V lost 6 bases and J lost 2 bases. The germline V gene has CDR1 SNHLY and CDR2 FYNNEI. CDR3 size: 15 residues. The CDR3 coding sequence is TGTGCCAGCAGGGGGACTAGCGGACTCACAGATACGCAGTATTTT. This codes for CASRGTSGLTDTQYF.

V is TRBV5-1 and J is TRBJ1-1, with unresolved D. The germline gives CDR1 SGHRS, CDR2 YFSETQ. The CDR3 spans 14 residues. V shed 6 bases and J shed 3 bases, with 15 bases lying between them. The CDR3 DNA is TGCGCCAGCAAACCAATCCCCGGGGACACTGAAGCTTTCTTT. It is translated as CASKPIPGDTEAFF.

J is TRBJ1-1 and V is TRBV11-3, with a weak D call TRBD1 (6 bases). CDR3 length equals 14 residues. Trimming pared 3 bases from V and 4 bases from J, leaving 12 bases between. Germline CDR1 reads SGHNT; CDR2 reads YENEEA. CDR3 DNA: TGTGCCAGCAGCTTGAGGACAGAGGGCACTGAAGCTTTCTTT. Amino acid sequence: CASSLRTEGTEAFF.

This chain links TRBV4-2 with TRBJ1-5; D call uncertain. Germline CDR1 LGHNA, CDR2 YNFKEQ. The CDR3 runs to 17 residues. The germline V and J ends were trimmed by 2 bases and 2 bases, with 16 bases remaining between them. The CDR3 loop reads CASSQQNGLQGNQPQHF. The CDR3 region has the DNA TGTGCCAGCAGCCAACAGAACGGACTGCAAGGCAATCAGCCCCAGCATTTT.

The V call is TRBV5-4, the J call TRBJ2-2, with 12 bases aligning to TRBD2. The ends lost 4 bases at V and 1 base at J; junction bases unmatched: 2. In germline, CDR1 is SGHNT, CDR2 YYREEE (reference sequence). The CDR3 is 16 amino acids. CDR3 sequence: CASSPGLAGNTGELFF. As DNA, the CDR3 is TGTGCCAGCAGCCCGGGACTAGCGGGGAACACCGGGGAGCTGTTTTTT.

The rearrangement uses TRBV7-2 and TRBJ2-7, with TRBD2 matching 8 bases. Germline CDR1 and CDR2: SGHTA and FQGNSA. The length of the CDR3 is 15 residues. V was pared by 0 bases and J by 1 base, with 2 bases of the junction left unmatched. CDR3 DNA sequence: TGTGCCAGCAGCTTAGCGGCGGGGGGATCCTACGAGCAGTACTTC. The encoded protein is CASSLAAGGSYEQYF.

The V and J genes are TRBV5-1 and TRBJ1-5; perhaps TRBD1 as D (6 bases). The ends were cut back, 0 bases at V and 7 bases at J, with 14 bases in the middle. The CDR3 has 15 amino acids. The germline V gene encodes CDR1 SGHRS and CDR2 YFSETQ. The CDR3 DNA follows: TGCGCCAGCAGCTTGGACGCCGGGCAGGGGCAGCCCCAGCATTTT. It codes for CASSLDAGQGQPQHF.

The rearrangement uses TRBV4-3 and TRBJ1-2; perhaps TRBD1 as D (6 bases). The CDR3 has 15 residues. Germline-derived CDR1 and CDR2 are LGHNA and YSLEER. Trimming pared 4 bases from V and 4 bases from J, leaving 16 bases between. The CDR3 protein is CASSPQRGQSYGYTF. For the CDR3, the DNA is TGCGCCAGCAGCCCACAAAGAGGACAGTCCTATGGCTACACCTTC.

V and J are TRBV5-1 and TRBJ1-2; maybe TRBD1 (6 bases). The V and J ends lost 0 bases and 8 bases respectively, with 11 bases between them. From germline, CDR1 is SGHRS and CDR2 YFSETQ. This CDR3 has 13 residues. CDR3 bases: TGCGCCAGCAGCTTGGACAGGGAGGGCGGCTACACCTTC. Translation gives CASSLDREGGYTF.

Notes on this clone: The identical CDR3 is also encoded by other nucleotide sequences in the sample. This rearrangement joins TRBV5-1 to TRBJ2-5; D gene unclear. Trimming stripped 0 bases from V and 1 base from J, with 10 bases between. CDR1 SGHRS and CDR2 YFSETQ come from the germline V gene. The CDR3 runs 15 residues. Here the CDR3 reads CASSLGAGRQETQYF. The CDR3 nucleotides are TGCGCCAGCAGCTTGGGCGCAGGTCGCCAAGAGACCCAGTACTTC.

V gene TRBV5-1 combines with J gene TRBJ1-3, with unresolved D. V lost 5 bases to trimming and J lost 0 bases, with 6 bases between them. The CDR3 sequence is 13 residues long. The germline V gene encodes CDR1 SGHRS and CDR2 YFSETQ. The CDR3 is CASRPYSGNTIYF. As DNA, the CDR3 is TGCGCCAGCAGACCCTACTCTGGAAACACCATATATTTT.

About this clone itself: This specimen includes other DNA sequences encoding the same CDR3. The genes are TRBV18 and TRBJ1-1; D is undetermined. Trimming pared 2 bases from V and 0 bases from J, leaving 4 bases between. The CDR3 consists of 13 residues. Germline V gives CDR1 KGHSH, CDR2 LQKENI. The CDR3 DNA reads TGTGCCAGCTCACCAGACATGAACACTGAAGCTTTCTTT. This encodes CASSPDMNTEAFF.

The CDR3 reads CASRTTGGSYEQYF. The CDR3, as DNA: TGTGCCAGCAGGACGACAGGGGGCTCCTACGAGCAGTACTTC. The chain employs TRBV2 and TRBJ2-7; 9 nucleotides line up with TRBD1. The CDR3 totals 14 residues. The germline V gene encodes CDR1 SNHLY and CDR2 FYNNEI. Germline trimming cut 6 bases from V and 0 bases from J; bases unmatched to any gene: 3.

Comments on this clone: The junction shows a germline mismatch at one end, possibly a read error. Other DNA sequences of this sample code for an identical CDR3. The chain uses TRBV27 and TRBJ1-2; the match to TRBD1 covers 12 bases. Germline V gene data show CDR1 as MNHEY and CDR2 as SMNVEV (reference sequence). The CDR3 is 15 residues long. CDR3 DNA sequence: TGTGCTAGCAGTTTATTGGGACAGGGGGCGGGAGGCTACACCTTC. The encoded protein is CASSLLGQGAGGYTF.